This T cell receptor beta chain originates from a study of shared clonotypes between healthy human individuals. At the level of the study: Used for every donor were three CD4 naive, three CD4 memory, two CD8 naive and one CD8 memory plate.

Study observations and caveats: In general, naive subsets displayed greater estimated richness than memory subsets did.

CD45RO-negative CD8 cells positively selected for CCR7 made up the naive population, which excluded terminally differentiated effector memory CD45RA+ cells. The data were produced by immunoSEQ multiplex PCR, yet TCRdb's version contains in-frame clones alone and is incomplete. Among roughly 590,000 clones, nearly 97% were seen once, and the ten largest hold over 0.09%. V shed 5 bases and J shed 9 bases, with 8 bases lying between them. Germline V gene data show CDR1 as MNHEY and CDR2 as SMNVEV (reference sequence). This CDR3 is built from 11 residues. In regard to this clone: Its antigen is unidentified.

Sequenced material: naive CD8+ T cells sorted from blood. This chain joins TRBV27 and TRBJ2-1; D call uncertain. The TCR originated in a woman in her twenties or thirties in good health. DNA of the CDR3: TGTGCCAGCAGTCATACTGGTGAGCAGTTCTTC. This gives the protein CASSHTGEQFF.